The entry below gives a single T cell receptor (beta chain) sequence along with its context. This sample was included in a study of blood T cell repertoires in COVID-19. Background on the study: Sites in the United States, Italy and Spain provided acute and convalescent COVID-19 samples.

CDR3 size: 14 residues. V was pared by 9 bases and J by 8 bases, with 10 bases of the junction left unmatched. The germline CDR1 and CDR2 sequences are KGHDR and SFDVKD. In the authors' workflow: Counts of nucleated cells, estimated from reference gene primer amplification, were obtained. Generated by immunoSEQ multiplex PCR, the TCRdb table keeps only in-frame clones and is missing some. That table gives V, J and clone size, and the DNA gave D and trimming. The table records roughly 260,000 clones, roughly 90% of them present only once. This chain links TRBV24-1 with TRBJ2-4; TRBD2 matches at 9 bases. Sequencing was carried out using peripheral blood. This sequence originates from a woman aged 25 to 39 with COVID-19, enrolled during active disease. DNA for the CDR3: TGTGCCACCTGCGGGAGGGGCGATCCGGACATTCAGTACTTC. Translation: CATCGRGDPDIQYF.